Each of the 5 T cell receptor beta chains below was sequenced from the same sample in a study of cytomegalovirus exposure and HLA in healthy donors. Measured with immunoSEQ multiplex PCR; TCRdb has only the in-frame clones, and not every one. The sample carries about 250,000 clones, over 75% recorded once. Specimen: PBMCs. The receptors originated from a man younger than 35 in good health and CMV-seropositive.

The rearrangement uses TRBV27 and TRBJ2-7; a possible D gene is TRBD2 (6 bases). CDR3 length: 13 amino acids. Trimming shortened V by 6 bases and J by 5 bases, and 14 bases separated the two germline ends. Germline-derived CDR1 and CDR2 are MNHEY and SMNVEV (reference sequence). The CDR3 sequence: CASSLQGRHEQYF. CDR3 nucleotide sequence: TGTGCCAGCAGCCTCCAAGGGAGGCACGAGCAGTACTTC.

This chain links TRBV19 with TRBJ1-5; perhaps TRBD1 as D (5 bases). The CDR3 has 15 amino acids. In germline, CDR1 is LNHDA, CDR2 SQIVND (reference sequence). V lost 7 bases and J lost 2, with 15 bases in between. CDR3 DNA: TGTGCCAGTACCGATGGGGGGAGGGGCAATCAGCCCCAGCATTTT. Translation: CASTDGGRGNQPQHF.

V gene TRBV29-1 combines with J gene TRBJ2-3; TRBD2 agrees at 10 bases. Germline CDR1 and CDR2: SQVTM and ANQGSEA. This CDR3 has 14 residues. V was clipped by 5 bases and J by 4 bases; unmatched bases: 6. The CDR3 spells CSVSLAGAADTQYF. The CDR3 DNA reads as TGCAGCGTTTCTCTAGCGGGAGCAGCAGATACGCAGTATTTT.

The chain combines TRBV27 with TRBJ2-7; TRBD1 aligns across 12 bases. The CDR3 has 15 residues. With V trimmed by 6 bases and J by 7 bases, 10 bases remained unmatched. CDR1 is MNHEY, CDR2 SMNVEV, per germline (reference sequence). CDR3 sequence: CASRHGTGGFWEQYF. In DNA form, the CDR3 reads TGTGCCAGCAGACACGGGACAGGGGGCTTTTGGGAGCAGTACTTC.

The CDR3 DNA reads as TGCGCCAGCAGCCAAGATACGGGGGGGCGAGGAGAGCAGTACTTC. Translated: CASSQDTGGRGEQYF. The genes are TRBV4-3 and TRBJ2-7; 8 nucleotides match TRBD2. Trimming removed 0 bases from V and 7 bases from J; junction bases left unmatched: 8. Germline CDR1 LGHNA, CDR2 YSLEER. The CDR3 contains 15 residues.